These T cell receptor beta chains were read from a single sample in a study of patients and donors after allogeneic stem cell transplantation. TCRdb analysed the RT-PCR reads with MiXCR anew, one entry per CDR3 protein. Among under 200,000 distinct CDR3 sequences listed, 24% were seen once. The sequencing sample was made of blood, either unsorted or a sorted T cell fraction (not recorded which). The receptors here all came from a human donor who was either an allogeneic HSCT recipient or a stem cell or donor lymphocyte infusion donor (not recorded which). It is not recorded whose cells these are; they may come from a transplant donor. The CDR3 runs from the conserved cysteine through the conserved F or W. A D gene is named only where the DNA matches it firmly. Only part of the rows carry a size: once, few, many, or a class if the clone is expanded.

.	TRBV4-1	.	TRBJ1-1	TGCGCCAGCAGCCAAATGGGGTTCAGGGGCTCGGGTTTTGTAGCTTTCTTT	CASSQMGFRGSGFVAFF
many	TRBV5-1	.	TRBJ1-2	TGCGCCAGCAGCGCCAAACCTGATTGGGCGTCTTCGGGCTACACCTTC	CASSAKPDWASSGYTF
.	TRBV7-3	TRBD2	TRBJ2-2	TGTGCCAGCAGCTTAGGGACTACGACGGAGACCGGGGAGCTGTTTTTT	CASSLGTTTETGELFF
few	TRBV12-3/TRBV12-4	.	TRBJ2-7	TGTGCCAGCAGTTTTGGGGACTTACAATACTTC	CASSFGDLQYF
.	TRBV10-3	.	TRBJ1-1	TGTGCCATCAGTGAACAAAGATCCCCCGAAGCTTTCTTT	CAISEQRSPEAFF
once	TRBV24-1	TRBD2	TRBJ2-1	TGTGCCACGAGTGAACCGGGGGGATCGTACAATGAGCAGTTCTTC	CATSEPGGSYNEQFF
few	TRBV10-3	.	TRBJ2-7	TGTGCCATCAGTGAGTCCGGGCCCTTACCCTACGAGCAGTACTTC	CAISESGPLPYEQYF
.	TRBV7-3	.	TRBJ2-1	TGTGCCAGCAGCCCCCGTGGGGGAGGACTTTACAATGAGCAGTTCTTC	CASSPRGGGLYNEQFF
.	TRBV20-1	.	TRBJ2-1	TGCAGTGCTAGAGGGAGGGACCAGGGCTACAATGAGCAGTTCTTC	CSARGRDQGYNEQFF
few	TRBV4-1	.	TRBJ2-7	TGCGCCAGCAGCCAAGACCTCCCCTTTTTGGGATCCTACGAGCAGTACTTC	CASSQDLPFLGSYEQYF
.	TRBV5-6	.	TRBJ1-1	TGTGCCAGCAGCCCGACGGTCCCAACTGAAGCTTTCTTT	CASSPTVPTEAFF
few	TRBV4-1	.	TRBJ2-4	TGCGCCAGCAGCCCAGGGGGGGGCAGGGCCAAAAACATTCAGTACTTC	CASSPGGGRAKNIQYF
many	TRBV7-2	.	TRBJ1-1	TGTGCCAGCAGCCTCGCTTGGGCTGAAGCTTTCTTT	CASSLAWAEAFF
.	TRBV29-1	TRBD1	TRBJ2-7	TGCAGCGTCCTCGGGGACAGGGGCTACGAGCAGTACTTC	CSVLGDRGYEQYF
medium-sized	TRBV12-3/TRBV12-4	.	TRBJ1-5	TGTGCCAGCAGTCCCTCGCTTCCGAGCAATCAGCCCCAGCATTTT	CASSPSLPSNQPQHF
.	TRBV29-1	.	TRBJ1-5	TGCAGCGTCGTAGGAACAAGCCCCAATCAGCCCCAGCATTTT	CSVVGTSPNQPQHF
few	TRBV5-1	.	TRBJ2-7	TGCGCCAGCAGCAAAACAGGGTTCTACGAGCAGTACTTC	CASSKTGFYEQYF
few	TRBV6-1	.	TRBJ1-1	TGTGCCAGCAGTGCCCCGGGCCTGAACACTGAAGCTTTCTTT	CASSAPGLNTEAFF
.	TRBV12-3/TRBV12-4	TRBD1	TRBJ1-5	TGTGCCAGCAGTAGCCGGGACAGGGGGGCCCAGCCCCAGCATTTT	CASSSRDRGAQPQHF
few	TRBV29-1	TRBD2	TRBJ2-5	TGCAGCGTTGAACTGACTAGCGGGAAAGAGACCCAGTACTTC	CSVELTSGKETQYF
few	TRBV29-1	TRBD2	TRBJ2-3	TGCAGCGCAACGCCCTTAGCGGGAGAGCATACGCAGTATTTT	CSATPLAGEHTQYF
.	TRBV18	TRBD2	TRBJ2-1	TGTGCCAGCTCACCACCGGCTTGGGGGGGAATCTACAATGAGCAGTTCTTC	CASSPPAWGGIYNEQFF
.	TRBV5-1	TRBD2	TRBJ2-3	TGCGCCAGCATCGACAGGCCCACTAGCGGGGGGCTGAATACGCAGTATTTT	CASIDRPTSGGLNTQYF
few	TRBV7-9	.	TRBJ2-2	TGTGCCAGCAGCTCTAGCGTATTCGCGAACACCGGGGAGCTGTTTTTT	CASSSSVFANTGELFF
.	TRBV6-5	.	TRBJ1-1	TGTGCCAGCACCCTACGGACTTCCATCACTGAAGCTTTCTTT	CASTLRTSITEAFF
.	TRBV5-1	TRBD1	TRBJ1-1	TGCGCCAGCAGCAGGACAGGGTACCGAGACACTGAAGCTTTCTTT	CASSRTGYRDTEAFF
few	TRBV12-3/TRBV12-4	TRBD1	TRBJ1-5	TGTGCCAGCAGTTGGACAGGGCCAAATCAGCCCCAGCATTTT	CASSWTGPNQPQHF
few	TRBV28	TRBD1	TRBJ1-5	TGTGCCAGCAGTTCCCCTTCGGGACAGGGTCGCCAGCCCCAGCATTTT	CASSSPSGQGRQPQHF
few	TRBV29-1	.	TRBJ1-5	TGCAGCGTTGAAGCCAGGGGCGGAATCGGTCTTAATCAGCCCCAGCATTTT	CSVEARGGIGLNQPQHF
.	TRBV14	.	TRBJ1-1	TGTGCCAGCAGCCAAGATCAGGGGAGGAGAACTGAAGCTTTCTTT	CASSQDQGRRTEAFF
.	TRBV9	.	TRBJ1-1	TGTGCCAGCAGCGTACACCTGATCACTGAAGCTTTCTTT	CASSVHLITEAFF
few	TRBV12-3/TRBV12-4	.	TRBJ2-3	TGTGCCAGCAGTCGCTCGGATACGCAGTATTTT	CASSRSDTQYF
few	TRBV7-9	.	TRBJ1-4	TGTGCCAGCAGCCCCGGGAGCGGTTTTGAAAAACTGTTTTTT	CASSPGSGFEKLFF
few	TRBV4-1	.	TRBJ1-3	TGCGCCAGCAGCCAAGGGCGCGTCTGGGGCTCTGGAAACACCATATATTTT	CASSQGRVWGSGNTIYF
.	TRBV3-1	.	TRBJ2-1	TGTGCCAGCAGCCAAGAACAGCCGAGGTTTCAGATCTTC	CASSQEQPRFQIF
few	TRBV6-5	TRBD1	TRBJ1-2	TGTGCCAGCAGTTACTCCACAGGGGGCCTTGGCTACACCTTC	CASSYSTGGLGYTF
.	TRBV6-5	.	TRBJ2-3	TGTGCCAGCACCCCCGAGGGCAGGTACCTCACAGATACGCAGTATTTT	CASTPEGRYLTDTQYF
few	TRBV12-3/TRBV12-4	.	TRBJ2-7	TGTGCCAGCAGTCCCGGGGGTTCCTCCTACGAGCAGTACTTC	CASSPGGSSYEQYF
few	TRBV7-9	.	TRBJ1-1	TGTGCCAGCAGCTTAGTTATTATTTGGAGGGTGAACACTGAAGCTTTCTTT	CASSLVIIWRVNTEAFF
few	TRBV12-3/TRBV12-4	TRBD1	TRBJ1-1	TGTGCCAGCAGTTTCGGGACAGGGGTTACTGAAGCTTTCTTT	CASSFGTGVTEAFF